Listed here are 11 T cell receptor beta chains from one sample, sequenced in a study of T cell responses to AZD1222 COVID-19 vaccine. The protocol was immunoSEQ multiplex PCR, while the TCRdb copy is restricted to in-frame clones and leaves out a portion. This table holds 95,000 to 130,000 clones, 80% to 90% found once. The source was peripheral blood, collected on day 0 of MenACWY control vaccination. These receptor sequences come from an adult in good health.

The V call is TRBV19, the J call TRBJ1-1, with TRBD1 as a possible D gene (5 bases). The CDR3 length is 14 residues. Per the germline V gene, CDR1 is LNHDA and CDR2 is SQIVND (reference sequence). Trimming pared 5 bases from V and 5 bases from J, leaving 15 bases between. CDR3 sequence: CASSPPGRRTEAFF. The CDR3 DNA is TGTGCCAGTAGTCCACCGGGACGGCGAACTGAAGCTTTCTTT.

As DNA, the CDR3 is TGTGCCAGCAGCTTAAATCTCAATCAGCCCCAGCATTTT. This encodes CASSLNLNQPQHF. The V call is TRBV7-2, the J call TRBJ1-5; D remains unclear. Trimming shortened V by 2 bases and J by 3 bases, and 5 bases separated the two germline ends. CDR3 length: 13 amino acids. Germline lookup yields CDR1 SGHTA and CDR2 FQGNSA.

The V gene is TRBV5-1, the J gene TRBJ1-2; D unresolved. This CDR3 is built from 18 residues. Trimming shortened V by 0 bases and J by 0 bases, and 18 bases separated the two germline ends. Germline loops: CDR1 SGHRS, CDR2 YFSETQ. The CDR3: CASSLGPQGTYTNYGYTF. CDR3 DNA: TGCGCCAGCAGCTTGGGCCCTCAAGGAACATATACTAACTATGGCTACACCTTC.

The chain carries TRBV18 and TRBJ1-1; TRBD1 aligns across 9 bases. Germline assignment: CDR1 KGHSH and CDR2 LQKENI. The V and J ends lost 6 bases and 1 base, in that order; junction bases with no gene match: 3. The CDR3 spans 14 residues. The CDR3 sequence: CASSMGQGNTEAFF. In nucleotides, the CDR3 is TGTGCCAGCTCGATGGGACAGGGGAACACTGAAGCTTTCTTT.

The chain uses TRBV28 and TRBJ1-2; 9 bases map to TRBD1. Germline V lookup: CDR1 MDHEN, CDR2 SYDVKM. Losses at the gene ends were 4 bases for V and 2 bases for J; bases not matched to a gene: 11. This CDR3 is built from 17 residues. The CDR3 DNA reads as TGTGCCAGCAGTTCCCCCAACAGGGGGCGTGGGAACTATGGCTACACCTTC. Its translation is CASSSPNRGRGNYGYTF.

This clone was seen a few times. This chain connects TRBV18 to TRBJ1-2; D is perhaps TRBD1 (5 bases). CDR3 size: 13 residues. Germline V gene lookup returns CDR1 KGHSH and CDR2 LQKENI. Trimming removed 2 bases at V and 6 bases at J, with 10 bases between. This CDR3 reads CASSPSGVDGYTF. The CDR3 DNA follows: TGTGCCAGCTCACCATCGGGGGTCGATGGCTACACCTTC.

The CDR3 reads CASTGGSAWNTEAFF. CDR3 DNA: TGTGCCAGCACCGGTGGGAGCGCCTGGAACACTGAAGCTTTCTTT. This chain links TRBV9 with TRBJ1-1; D ambiguous. Germline-derived CDR1 and CDR2 are SGDLS and YYNGEE. Trimming removed 6 bases at V and 1 base at J, with 16 bases between. This CDR3 spans 15 amino acids.

The rearrangement links TRBV28 to TRBJ2-5, with 11 positions matching TRBD2. Germline CDR1 and CDR2: MDHEN and SYDVKM. CDR3 length: 15 amino acids. The J segment lost 4 bases and the V segment lost 3 bases, leaving 4 bases of the junction unmatched. This CDR3 reads CASSFGTSGGETQYF. CDR3 in DNA: TGTGCCAGCAGTTTCGGGACTAGCGGAGGAGAGACCCAGTACTTC.

This sequence joins TRBV3-1 (or the pseudogene TRBV3-2) and TRBJ2-7, with 10 bases lining up with TRBD2. Germline V gives CDR1 LGHDT, CDR2 YNNKEL (reference sequence). V gave up 5 bases and J gave up 2 bases; unmatched junction bases: 6. The CDR3 consists of 15 residues. The chain's CDR3 is CASSGGLAITYEQYF. The DNA of the CDR3 is TGTGCCAGCAGCGGGGGACTAGCGATCACCTACGAGCAGTACTTC.

This chain links TRBV9 with TRBJ1-2; the D is unclear. Germline values: CDR1 SGDLS, CDR2 YYNGEE. With 1 base removed from V and 2 bases from J, the gap between germline ends came to 9 bases. This CDR3 has 14 residues. The CDR3 protein is CASSVMAGNYGYTF. The CDR3 coding sequence is TGTGCCAGCAGCGTAATGGCAGGCAACTATGGCTACACCTTC.

Of note for this clone: One end of the junction is discordant with germline, which a read error may explain. The rearrangement links TRBV7-7 to TRBJ2-5; the match to TRBD2 covers 11 bases. The CDR3 extends over 14 amino acids. CDR1 is SSHAT, CDR2 FNYEAQ, per germline (reference sequence). The DNA of the CDR3 is TGTGCTAGCAGCTTAGCGGGGGGGCAAGAGACCCAGTACTTC. It translates to CASSLAGGQETQYF.